This T cell receptor (beta chain) was recovered during a study of blood T cell repertoires in COVID-19 (dated by TCRdb to the early 2020s). About the study as a whole: Collaborator samples came from the United States, Italy and Spain and covered acute and convalescent phases of COVID-19. The material from the prospective study consisted of cDNA or gDNA derived from T cells, B-cell-depleted T cells, or PBMCs. A freely available public database, intended as a resource for researchers studying the immune response to SARS-CoV-2, is where the repertoires were released. The samples were drawn from two sources: the first 160 participants of the ongoing ImmuneRACE study, and 1,254 subjects contributed by 6 global collaborators. Subjects who had been exposed to COVID-19, were actively infected with it, or had recovered from it provided the deeply sampled blood TCRbeta repertoires that made up the dataset. Where HLA class I and class II types were available, the types were taken from metadata supplied by the sample provider, not from assay-based typing. Sample metadata almost always included a de-identified subject ID, COVID-19 status, age in years and sex. General conclusions and limits of the study: Clinical and demographic metadata were provided uncurated, with the amount varying by source and participant.

Note on this clone: Its antigen target is currently unknown. Base qualities are not provided; no much larger clone lies one nucleotide away.

The immunoSEQ Assay, a bias-controlled multiplex PCR, was used to amplify TCRbeta CDR3 regions from genomic DNA. The original pipeline was this. Nucleated cell counts per sample were estimated from amplification of reference gene primers within the assay. Sequence reads were collapsed and filtered to measure the absolute abundance of every unique TCRbeta CDR3 rearrangement. For each sample, productive Simpson clonality was calculated by taking the square root of Simpson's diversity index across productive rearrangements. TCRdb provides this immuneACCESS table in a form limited to in-frame rearrangements. Some clones are lacking; in checked studies, under half of them reflect an unresolved V gene, and why the rest are absent is not known. That table furnishes V, J and clone size, whereas the DNA furnished D and trimming. The sample records 210,000 or so clones, 65% to 90% of which are singletons. The ten most abundant clones make up 4.5% to 5.5% of the sample.

Each collaborating institution followed its own protocols to collect whole blood in K2EDTA tubes. For TCRbeta analysis, collaborators shipped samples in one of three forms: frozen whole blood, isolated PBMCs, or DNA extracted from either of those sample types. CDR1 and CDR2, looked up from the germline V gene, are KGHSH and LQKENI. The CDR3, cysteine through phenylalanine, is 16 amino acids long. Kept here is only the CDR3 DNA, which spans 48 bases and is read in frame from base 1. V is cut by 3 bases and J by 4 bases, and the space between the germline ends is 16 bases. The TCR comes from a human donor in a cohort sampled during active COVID-19. The rearranged segments are TRBV18 and TRBJ2-1; no D gene call is confident. The sequenced material came from peripheral blood. This receptor carries the CDR3 CASSPRLPESYNEQFF. The nucleotides read TGTGCCAGCTCACCGCGACTTCCAGAAAGTTACAATGAGCAGTTCTTC.